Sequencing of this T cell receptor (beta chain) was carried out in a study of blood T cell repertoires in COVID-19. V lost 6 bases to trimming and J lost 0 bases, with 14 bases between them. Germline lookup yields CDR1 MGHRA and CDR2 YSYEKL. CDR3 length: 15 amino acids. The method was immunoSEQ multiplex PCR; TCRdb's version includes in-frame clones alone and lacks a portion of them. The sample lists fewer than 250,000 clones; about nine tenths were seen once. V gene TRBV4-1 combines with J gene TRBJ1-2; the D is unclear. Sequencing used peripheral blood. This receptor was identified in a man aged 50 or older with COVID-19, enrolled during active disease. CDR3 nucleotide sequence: TGCGCCAGCAGATGGGAGGAAGGGACTAACTATGGCTACACCTTC. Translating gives CASRWEEGTNYGYTF.